The clone carrying this T cell receptor beta chain was seen a single time. This sample is drawn from a study of T cell responses to AZD1222 COVID-19 vaccine. Data came from immunoSEQ multiplex PCR; TCRdb stores just in-frame clones and leaves some out. This sample yields about 120,000 clones, of which around 87% are seen a single time; approximately 3.1% belongs to the top ten. The CDR3 length is 16 residues. Germline V gene sequence: CDR1 SGHAT, CDR2 FQNNGV. After removal of 1 base from V and 2 bases from J, the junction contained 8 bases not matched to a gene. The TCR sequence derives from an adult in good health. The chain joins TRBV11-2 to TRBJ2-7, with TRBD2 identical over 7 bases. This specimen consisted of peripheral blood, obtained on day 0 of AZD1222 vaccination. For the CDR3, the DNA is TGTGCCAGCAGCTTAGGCGGCGCGGGGGTGGCCTACGAGCAGTACTTC. It specifies CASSLGGAGVAYEQYF.